This T cell receptor (beta chain) appears in the sequencing data of a study of read filtering for tumor transcriptome and immune sequencing. Whole-study results and caveats: This fraction held mixed bone marrow immune cells after CD138-negative sorting.

The library was built from roughly 400 ng RNA with molecular barcoded adaptors for alpha/delta and beta/gamma chains. TCRdb called the reads again in MiXCR, with one record for every CDR3 protein. This table holds about 2,500 distinct CDR3 sequences, approximately 70% found once. V lost 1 base and J 5 bases, leaving 6 bases between the germline ends. Germline V gene data show CDR1 as SEHNR and CDR2 as FQNEAQ (reference sequence). CDR3 length: 13 amino acids. To note about this clonotype: No antigen is known for it.

This rearrangement joins TRBV7-9 to TRBJ2-1; the D is unclear. Sequencing was performed on a population of CD138-negative cells sorted from bone marrow. The TCR comes from a donor at least 40 years old with multiple myeloma. This table probably holds off-target reads from a library built for another chain. The CDR3 nucleotides read TGTGCCAGCAGCTTAGTAGGTCACAATGAGCAGTTCTTC. Translation: CASSLVGHNEQFF.